This section outlines one T cell receptor beta chain sequence together with its context. No cognate antigen has been identified for it. No base quality values were provided; no much bigger clone lies one nucleotide off. The data derive from a study of blood T cell repertoires in COVID-19 (dated by TCRdb to about 2020). General notes on the study: Collaborator samples came from the United States, Italy and Spain and covered acute and convalescent phases of COVID-19. The dataset comprised deeply sampled blood TCRbeta repertoires from subjects exposed to, actively infected with, or recovered from COVID-19. Samples came from the ongoing ImmuneRACE study (first 160 participants) plus 1,254 subjects from 6 global collaborators. The material from the prospective study consisted of cDNA or gDNA derived from T cells, B-cell-depleted T cells, or PBMCs. Where available, HLA class I and class II types were obtained from metadata supplied by the sample provider rather than from assay-based typing. Nearly every sample came with metadata listing a de-identified subject ID, COVID-19 status, age in years and sex. A freely available public database, intended as a resource for researchers studying the immune response to SARS-CoV-2, is where the repertoires were released. The paper's findings and limits, for the study overall: The amount of clinical and demographic metadata varied by source and participant and was provided uncurated.

The immunoSEQ Assay, a bias-controlled multiplex PCR, was used to amplify TCRbeta CDR3 regions from genomic DNA. Concerning the study's data processing: Nucleated cell counts per sample were estimated from amplification of reference gene primers within the assay. To quantify the absolute abundance of each unique TCRbeta CDR3 rearrangement, sequence reads were collapsed and filtered. For each sample, productive Simpson clonality was calculated as the square root of Simpson's diversity index across productive rearrangements. TCRdb limited this immuneACCESS table to in-frame rearrangements with V and J called. A share of clones is missing; checked studies link under half to unresolved V genes, and the rest is unexplained. V and J calls and clone size are copied from that table; D and trimming were computed from the DNA. This sample gives roughly 300,000 clones in total; 88% of them show up just once. Of the sample, 9% to 9.5% falls within the top ten clones.

Collaborating institutions collected whole blood in K2EDTA tubes following their own protocols. Collaborator samples were shipped for TCRbeta analysis as frozen whole blood, isolated PBMCs, or DNA extracted from either sample type. V is cut by 1 base and J by 5 bases, and the space between the germline ends is 17 bases. As encoded in the germline V gene, CDR1 is SGHVS while CDR2 is FNYEAQ. Counted from cysteine to phenylalanine, this CDR3 has 16 amino acids. Only the CDR3 part of the read is kept: 48 bases, read in frame from the first base. The sequence came from a man between 18 and 35 years old with active or convalescent COVID-19. Sequencing used peripheral blood. Recombination linked TRBV7-6 to TRBJ1-1; the D gene cannot be named for sure. The CDR3 loop reads CASSLVVGRMATEAFF. In nucleotides, the sequence is TGTGCCAGCAGCTTAGTCGTGGGGAGGATGGCGACTGAAGCTTTCTTT.